The 10 T cell receptor beta chains in this list originate from one sample, sequenced in a study of cytomegalovirus exposure and HLA in healthy donors. Both 60 Vbeta primers and 13 Jbeta primers went into the PCR. TCRdb keeps only in-frame clones here, not all; method: immunoSEQ multiplex PCR. The sample carries some 99,000 clones, 69% recorded once. Sequencing was carried out using PBMCs. The receptors were gathered from a female donor in good health and CMV-seronegative.

This chain connects TRBV28 to TRBJ1-2; 9 nucleotides align to TRBD1. The CDR3 runs 15 residues. CDR1 and CDR2 from the germline V gene are MDHEN and SYDVKM. The junction had 10 bases not matched to a gene; V was cut back by 7 bases and J by 4 bases. CDR3 sequence reads: CASTSPGTGRYGYTF. CDR3 coding DNA: TGTGCCAGCACCTCTCCCGGGACAGGGCGCTATGGCTACACCTTC.

This chain connects TRBV10-2 to TRBJ2-1; 7 bases fit TRBD2. Germline V gene lookup returns CDR1 WSHSY and CDR2 SAAADI. Germline trimming cut 6 bases from V and 7 bases from J; bases unmatched to any gene: 6. The CDR3 spans 13 residues. In DNA, the CDR3 is TGCGCCAGCAGGTTGACTAGCAGGAATGAGCAGTTCTTC. It specifies CASRLTSRNEQFF.

This clone has more than one count but fewer than ten. The rearrangement links TRBV19 to TRBJ1-3; D is possibly TRBD1 (5 bases). CDR1 and CDR2 (germline): LNHDA, SQIVND (reference sequence). The length of the CDR3 is 14 residues. CDR3 sequence reads: CARTPGLSGNTIYF. Written as DNA, the CDR3 is TGTGCGCGGACCCCAGGGCTCTCTGGAAACACCATATATTTT.

The chain joins TRBV7-3 to TRBJ2-1; D is uncertain. V was clipped by 5 bases and J by 12 bases, with 14 bases between them. The CDR3 loop spans 12 amino acids. Germline loops: CDR1 SGHTA, CDR2 FQGTGA. In nucleotides, the CDR3 is TGTGCCAGCAGCCCAATGCCGGGTTCGCAGTTCTTC. This encodes CASSPMPGSQFF.

In this sample, this clone turned up many times. V usage is TRBV6-4 and J usage is TRBJ2-1, with 9 bases identical to TRBD2. With V trimmed by 0 bases and J by 6 bases, 0 bases remained unmatched. The length of the CDR3 is 14 residues. Germline CDR1 MRHNA, CDR2 SNTAGT. The CDR3: CASSDSLAGNEQFF. DNA for the CDR3: TGTGCCAGCAGTGACTCACTAGCGGGCAATGAGCAGTTCTTC.

This clone was found once. V is TRBV6-4 and J is TRBJ2-6; D is undetermined. Germline V lookup: CDR1 MRHNA, CDR2 SNTAGT. The CDR3 has 16 residues. The germline V and J ends were trimmed by 0 bases and 0 bases, with 6 bases remaining between them. The CDR3 spells CASSDSSRSGANVLTF. DNA for the CDR3: TGTGCCAGCAGTGACTCATCCCGCTCTGGGGCCAACGTCCTGACTTTC.

The chain couples TRBV6-6 to TRBJ2-2; possibly TRBD2 for D (7 bases). V lost 8 bases to trimming and J lost 4 bases, with 17 bases between them. The CDR3 length is 15 residues. CDR1 and CDR2 from the germline V gene are MNHNY and SVGAGI (reference sequence). For the CDR3, the DNA is TGTGCCAGCGCCACTGGAGGGGGGGGCACCGGGGAGCTGTTTTTT. Its protein product is CASATGGGGTGELFF.

This clone was picked up many times. This chain connects TRBV28 to TRBJ1-1; TRBD1 might be the D (5 bases). The length of the CDR3 is 13 residues. The V and J ends lost 6 bases and 1 base respectively, with 9 bases between them. Germline lookup yields CDR1 MDHEN and CDR2 SYDVKM. Here the CDR3 reads CASSPTANTEAFF. The CDR3 bases are TGTGCCAGCAGCCCGACAGCGAACACTGAAGCTTTCTTT.

This sequence joins TRBV7-2 and TRBJ2-5, with 9 positions matching TRBD2. Trimming cost V 1 base and J 2 bases; bases outside gene matches: 2. The CDR3 is 15 amino acids. The germline V gene has CDR1 SGHTA and CDR2 FQGNSA. CDR3 sequence reads: CASSLVAGVQETQYF. The CDR3 region has the DNA TGTGCCAGCAGCTTAGTAGCGGGGGTGCAAGAGACCCAGTACTTC.

This chain connects TRBV27 to TRBJ2-7; tentatively, D is TRBD1 (6 bases). The germline gives CDR1 MNHEY, CDR2 SMNVEV (reference sequence). The ends were cut back, 2 bases at V and 6 bases at J, with 11 bases in the middle. The CDR3 totals 13 residues. CDR3 loop: CASSLGGSSEQYF. In DNA, the CDR3 is TGTGCCAGCAGTTTAGGGGGCTCATCCGAGCAGTACTTC.